This T cell receptor beta chain was obtained from a study of shared T cell receptors in the human thymus. This table comes from immunoSEQ multiplex PCR, and its TCRdb copy is limited to in-frame clones, with some not included. There are hundreds of thousands of clones in the sample; approximately 89% occur only once, and about 0.0094% lies in the top ten. The data also belong to a second study, concerning human thymus T cells. From that report: Serving as donors were healthy Finnish infants, each of whom was having open corrective surgery for congenital heart defects. Corrective cardiac surgery supplied the resected thymus tissue.

Material: thymocytes. This receptor was identified in a boy in the first two years of life with a congenital heart defect.

CDR3 nucleotides: TGTGCCAGTAGTCCTACTGGGGCCAACGTCCTGACTTTC. Amino acids: CASSPTGANVLTF. The chain has TRBV19 and TRBJ2-6, with unresolved D. V lost 5 bases to trimming and J lost 2 bases, with 4 bases between them. This CDR3 contains 13 residues. CDR1 and CDR2 from the germline V gene are LNHDA and SQIVND (reference sequence).